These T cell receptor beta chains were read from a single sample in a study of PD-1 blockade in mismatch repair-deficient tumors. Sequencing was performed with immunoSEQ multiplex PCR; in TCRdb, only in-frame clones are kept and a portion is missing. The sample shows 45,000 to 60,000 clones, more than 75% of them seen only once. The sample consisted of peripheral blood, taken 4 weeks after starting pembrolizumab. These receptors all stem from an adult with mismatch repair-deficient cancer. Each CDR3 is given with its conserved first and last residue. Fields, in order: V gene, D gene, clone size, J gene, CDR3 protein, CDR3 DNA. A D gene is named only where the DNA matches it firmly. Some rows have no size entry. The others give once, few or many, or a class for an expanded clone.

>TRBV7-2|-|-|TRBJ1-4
CASSLMTGGTNEKLFF
TGTGCCAGCAGCTTAATGACTGGGGGGACTAATGAAAAACTGTTTTTT
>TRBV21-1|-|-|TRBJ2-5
CASSNPGTGGRGQETQYF
TGTGCCAGCAGCAACCCCGGGACAGGGGGTCGGGGGCAAGAGACCCAGTACTTC
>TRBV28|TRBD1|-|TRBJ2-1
CASSKQGSYNEQFF
TGTGCCAGCAGTAAACAGGGGTCCTACAATGAGCAGTTCTTC
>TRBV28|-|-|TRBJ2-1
CASSWRGFHNEQFF
TGTGCCAGCAGTTGGCGAGGGTTTCACAATGAGCAGTTCTTC
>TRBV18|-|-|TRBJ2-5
CASSPGVGSEETQYF
TGTGCCAGCTCACCAGGCGTAGGGTCGGAAGAGACCCAGTACTTC
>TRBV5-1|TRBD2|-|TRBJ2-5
CASSAKLAPQETQYF
TGCGCCAGCAGCGCCAAACTAGCGCCCCAAGAGACCCAGTACTTC
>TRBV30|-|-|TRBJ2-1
CAWRERGPYNEQFF
TGTGCCTGGAGGGAGCGAGGTCCCTACAATGAGCAGTTCTTC
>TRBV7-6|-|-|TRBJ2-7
CASSPGLSYEQYF
TGTGCCAGCAGCCCCGGACTTTCCTACGAGCAGTACTTC
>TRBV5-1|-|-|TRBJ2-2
CASSPDPGGTGELFF
TGCGCCAGCAGCCCGGACCCCGGCGGCACCGGGGAGCTGTTTTTT
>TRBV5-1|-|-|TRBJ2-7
CASSRGNGGEQYF
TGCGCCAGCAGCCGAGGGAACGGGGGCGAGCAGTACTTC
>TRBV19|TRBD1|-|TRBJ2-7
CASSLTRDRGYEQYF
TGTGCCAGTAGTTTAACCCGGGACAGGGGCTACGAGCAGTACTTC
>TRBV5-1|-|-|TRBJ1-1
CASSWSTMNTEAFF
TGCGCCAGCAGCTGGAGCACTATGAACACTGAAGCTTTCTTT
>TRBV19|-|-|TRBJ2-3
CASRSEAITDTQYF
TGTGCCAGTAGGAGTGAAGCAATTACAGATACGCAGTATTTT
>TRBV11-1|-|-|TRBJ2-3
CASSLERLIYGNTQYF
TGTGCCAGCAGCTTGGAAAGGTTAATATACGGGAATACGCAGTATTTT
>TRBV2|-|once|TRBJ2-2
CASSLGWNTGELFF
TGTGCCAGCAGTTTAGGTTGGAACACCGGGGAGCTGTTTTTT
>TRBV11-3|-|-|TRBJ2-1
CASSALGGLHNEQFF
TGTGCCAGCAGCGCCCTCGGGGGGCTACACAATGAGCAGTTCTTC
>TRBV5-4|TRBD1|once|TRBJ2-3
CASSIQGADTQYF
TGTGCCAGCAGCATACAGGGGGCAGATACGCAGTATTTT
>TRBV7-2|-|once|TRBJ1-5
CASSLGVDFNQPQHF
TGTGCCAGCAGCTTAGGGGTAGATTTCAATCAGCCCCAGCATTTT
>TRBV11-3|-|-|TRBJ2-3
CASSSTRDPRGTDTQYF
TGTGCCAGCAGCTCCACCCGGGACCCGCGTGGCACAGATACGCAGTATTTT
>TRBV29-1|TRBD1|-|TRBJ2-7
CSVVGQAPYEQYF
TGCAGCGTCGTTGGACAGGCTCCCTACGAGCAGTACTTC
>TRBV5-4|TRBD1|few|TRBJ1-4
CASSPGQAMGEKLFF
TGTGCCAGCAGCCCGGGACAGGCGATGGGTGAAAAACTGTTTTTT
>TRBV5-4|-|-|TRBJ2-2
CALGRLEYNTGELFF
TGTGCCCTTGGGCGACTGGAATACAACACCGGGGAGCTGTTTTTT
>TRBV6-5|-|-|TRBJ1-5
CASSRDQPQHF
TGTGCCAGCAGCCGGGATCAGCCCCAGCATTTT
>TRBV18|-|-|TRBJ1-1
CASSGLGTEAFF
TGTGCCAGCTCAGGGCTTGGCACTGAAGCTTTCTTT
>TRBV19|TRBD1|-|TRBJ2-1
CASRDRGPHEQFF
TGTGCCAGTAGGGACAGGGGGCCGCATGAGCAGTTCTTC
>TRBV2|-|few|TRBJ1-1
CASSARQEAAEAFF
TGTGCCAGCAGTGCCCGACAGGAGGCGGCTGAAGCTTTCTTT
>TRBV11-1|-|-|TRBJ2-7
CASSLSSGTGTSKQYF
TGTGCCAGCAGCTTATCCTCCGGGACTGGCACATCCAAGCAGTACTTC
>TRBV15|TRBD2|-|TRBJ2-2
CATASGSGDTGELFF
TGTGCCACCGCTAGCGGGAGTGGCGACACCGGGGAGCTGTTTTTT
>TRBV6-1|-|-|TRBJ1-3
CASSGLSGNTIYF
TGTGCCAGCTCCGGGCTCTCTGGAAACACCATATATTTT
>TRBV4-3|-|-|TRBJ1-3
CASSQADSRSTGNTIYF
TGCGCCAGCAGCCAAGCAGATTCTCGATCCACTGGAAACACCATATATTTT
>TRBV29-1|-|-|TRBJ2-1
CSVEERQGGYDEQFF
TGCAGCGTTGAAGAGAGGCAGGGGGGCTACGATGAGCAGTTCTTC
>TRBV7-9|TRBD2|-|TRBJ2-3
CASSKGTSGRDTQYF
TGTGCCAGCAGCAAGGGGACTAGCGGCAGAGATACGCAGTATTTT
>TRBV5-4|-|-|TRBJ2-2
CASSLAGGPSTGELFF
TGTGCCAGCAGCTTGGCCGGGGGGCCAAGCACCGGGGAGCTGTTTTTT
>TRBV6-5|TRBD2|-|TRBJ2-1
CASGGTSYEQFF
TGTGCCAGCGGGGGGACTAGTTATGAGCAGTTCTTC
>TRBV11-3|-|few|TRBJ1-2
CASSLDRPGGGYTF
TGTGCCAGCAGCTTAGACCGGCCGGGGGGGGGCTACACCTTC
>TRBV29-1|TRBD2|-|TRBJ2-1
CSVEDRGTSGRNRPNEQFF
TGCAGCGTTGAAGATCGAGGCACTAGCGGGAGGAATCGCCCAAATGAGCAGTTCTTC